Listed below are T cell receptor beta chains from one sample, sequenced in a study of cytomegalovirus exposure and HLA in healthy donors. The repertoire was sequenced with immunoSEQ multiplex PCR; TCRdb's copy has only in-frame clones and lacks some. Counted here are 250,000 to 300,000 clones, 90% occurring once; the ten biggest clones make up under 0.4%. The specimen sequenced was PBMCs. The receptors were gathered from a woman in her late teens or twenties in good health and CMV-seronegative. Each CDR3 is given with its conserved first and last residue. The D gene is left open where the match is weak.

len: 16; v_gene: TRBV28; d_gene: TRBD2; CDR3aa: CASSLASGGVTDTQYF
len: 13; v_gene: TRBV7-3; d_gene: NA; CDR3aa: CASSLASYNEQFF
len: 14; v_gene: TRBV6-1; d_gene: NA; CDR3aa: CASSATSPRGPVHF
len: 12; v_gene: TRBV18; d_gene: TRBD1; CDR3aa: CASTDRGETQYF
len: 15; v_gene: TRBV4-3; d_gene: TRBD1; CDR3aa: CASSPGQGGPYEQYF
len: 15; v_gene: TRBV25-1; d_gene: NA; CDR3aa: CASSEWAGKNTEAFF
len: 11; v_gene: TRBV4-1; d_gene: NA; CDR3aa: CASSQDAGYTF
len: 13; v_gene: TRBV7-3; d_gene: NA; CDR3aa: CASSSYNYNEQFF
len: 16; v_gene: TRBV4-3; d_gene: TRBD2; CDR3aa: CASSQDPGGSYNEQFF
len: 15; v_gene: TRBV10-2; d_gene: TRBD2; CDR3aa: CASSLAGGLHNEQFF
len: 15; v_gene: TRBV9; d_gene: NA; CDR3aa: CASSVGGLSYNEQFF
len: 16; v_gene: TRBV7-6; d_gene: TRBD1; CDR3aa: CASNPNRGSSYNEQFF
len: 15; v_gene: TRBV14; d_gene: NA; CDR3aa: CASSQVVTGRGEQFF
len: 16; v_gene: TRBV19; d_gene: TRBD2; CDR3aa: CASSPAGAGSYNEQFF
len: 13; v_gene: TRBV4-1; d_gene: NA; CDR3aa: CASSQLGTDTQYF
len: 13; v_gene: TRBV30; d_gene: NA; CDR3aa: CAWRQEINEKLFF
len: 15; v_gene: TRBV5-6; d_gene: NA; CDR3aa: CASSPPGGTYYGYTF
len: 12; v_gene: TRBV7-3; d_gene: NA; CDR3aa: CASSSQGGGYTF
len: 15; v_gene: TRBV30; d_gene: TRBD1; CDR3aa: CAWSVTWDRVNGYTF
len: 12; v_gene: TRBV5-8; d_gene: TRBD1; CDR3aa: CASSRDRDTQYF
len: 14; v_gene: TRBV27; d_gene: NA; CDR3aa: CASSRTGTSQPQHF
len: 13; v_gene: TRBV7-3; d_gene: NA; CDR3aa: CASSPADTGELFF
len: 18; v_gene: TRBV4-1; d_gene: TRBD1; CDR3aa: CASSQGWEGGSFNYGYTF
len: 13; v_gene: TRBV28; d_gene: NA; CDR3aa: CASSSRTFYGYTF